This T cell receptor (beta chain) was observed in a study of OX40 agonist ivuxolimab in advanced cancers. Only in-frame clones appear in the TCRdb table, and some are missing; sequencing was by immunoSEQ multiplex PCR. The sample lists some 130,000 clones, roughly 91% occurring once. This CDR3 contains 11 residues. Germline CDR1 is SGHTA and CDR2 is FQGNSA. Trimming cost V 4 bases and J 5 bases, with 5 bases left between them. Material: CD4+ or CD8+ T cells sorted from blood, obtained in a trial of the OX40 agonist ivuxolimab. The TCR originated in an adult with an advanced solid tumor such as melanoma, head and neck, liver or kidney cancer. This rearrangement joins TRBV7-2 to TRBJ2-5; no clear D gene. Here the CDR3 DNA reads TGTGCCAGCAGCTCCCACGAGACCCAGTACTTC. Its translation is CASSSHETQYF.